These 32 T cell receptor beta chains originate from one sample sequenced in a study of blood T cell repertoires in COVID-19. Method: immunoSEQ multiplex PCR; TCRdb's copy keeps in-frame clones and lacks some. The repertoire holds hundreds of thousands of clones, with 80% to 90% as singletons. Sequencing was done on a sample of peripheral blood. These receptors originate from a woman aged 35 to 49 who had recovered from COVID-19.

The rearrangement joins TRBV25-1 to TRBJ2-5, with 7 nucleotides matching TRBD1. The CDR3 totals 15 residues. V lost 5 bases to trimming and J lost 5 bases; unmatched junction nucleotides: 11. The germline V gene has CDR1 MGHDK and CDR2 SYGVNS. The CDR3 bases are TGTGCCAGCAGTTCGCACCGACAGGGCGGGGAGACCCAGTACTTC. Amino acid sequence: CASSSHRQGGETQYF.

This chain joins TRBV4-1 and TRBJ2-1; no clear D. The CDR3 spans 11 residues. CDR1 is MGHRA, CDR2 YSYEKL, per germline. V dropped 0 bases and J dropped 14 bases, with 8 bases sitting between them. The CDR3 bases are TGCGCCAGCAGCCAAGACAAACGGGAGTTCTTC. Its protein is CASSQDKREFF.

The DNA for the CDR3 is TGCGCCAGCAGCTTGGGGTCAGGGGCAGATACGCAGTATTTT. It encodes CASSLGSGADTQYF. V usage is TRBV5-1 and J usage is TRBJ2-3; D may be TRBD1 (6 bases). Trimming cost V 0 bases and J 4 bases, with 9 bases left between them. The V gene's germline CDR1 is SGHRS and CDR2 YFSETQ. The CDR3 spans 14 residues.

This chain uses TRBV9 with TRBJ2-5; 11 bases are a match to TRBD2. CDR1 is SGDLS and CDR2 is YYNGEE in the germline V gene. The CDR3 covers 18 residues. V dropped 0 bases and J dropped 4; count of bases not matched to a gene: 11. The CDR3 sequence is CASSVGAASGGLGETQYF. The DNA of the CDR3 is TGTGCCAGCAGCGTAGGGGCCGCTAGCGGGGGGTTAGGAGAGACCCAGTACTTC.

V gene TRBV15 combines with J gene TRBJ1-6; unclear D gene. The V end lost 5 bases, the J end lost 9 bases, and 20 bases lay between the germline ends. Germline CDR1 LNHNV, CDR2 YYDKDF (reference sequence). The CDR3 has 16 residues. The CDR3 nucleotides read TGTGCCACCAGCTCGGGGAGGCCGGGAGTGCTTTCACCCCTCCACTTT. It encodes CATSSGRPGVLSPLHF.

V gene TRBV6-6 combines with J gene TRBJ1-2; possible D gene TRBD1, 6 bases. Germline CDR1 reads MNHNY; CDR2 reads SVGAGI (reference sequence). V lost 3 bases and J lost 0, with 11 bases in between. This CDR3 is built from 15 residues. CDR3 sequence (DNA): TGTGCCAGCAGTTATACGGACAGAGCTAACTATGGCTACACCTTC. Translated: CASSYTDRANYGYTF.

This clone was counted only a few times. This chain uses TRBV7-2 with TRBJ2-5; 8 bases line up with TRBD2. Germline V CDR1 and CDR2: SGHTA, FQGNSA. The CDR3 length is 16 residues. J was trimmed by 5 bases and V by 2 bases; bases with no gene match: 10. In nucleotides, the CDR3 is TGTGCCAGCAGCTTATCTACGGCGGGGGGAGGTGAGACCCAGTACTTC. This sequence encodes CASSLSTAGGGETQYF.

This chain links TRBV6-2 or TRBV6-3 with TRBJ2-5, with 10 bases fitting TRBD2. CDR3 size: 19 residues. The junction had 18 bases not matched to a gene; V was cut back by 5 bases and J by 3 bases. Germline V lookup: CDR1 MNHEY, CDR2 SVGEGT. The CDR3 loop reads CASSTTPFKRGGIEETQYF. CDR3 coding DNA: TGTGCCAGCAGTACGACCCCGTTCAAGCGGGGGGGAATAGAAGAGACCCAGTACTTC.

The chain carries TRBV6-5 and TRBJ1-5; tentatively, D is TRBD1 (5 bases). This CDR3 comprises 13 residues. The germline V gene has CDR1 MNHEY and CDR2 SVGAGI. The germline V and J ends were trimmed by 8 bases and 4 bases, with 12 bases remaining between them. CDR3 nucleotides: TGTGCCAGCGTGGGGGGGTGGAATCAGCCCCAGCATTTT. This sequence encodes CASVGGWNQPQHF.

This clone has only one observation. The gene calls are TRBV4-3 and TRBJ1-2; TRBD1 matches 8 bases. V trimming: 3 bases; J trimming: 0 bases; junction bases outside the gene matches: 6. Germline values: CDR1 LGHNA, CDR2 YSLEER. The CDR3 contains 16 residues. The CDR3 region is CASSHLQGGANYGYTF. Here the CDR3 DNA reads TGCGCCAGCAGCCACCTACAGGGGGGGGCTAACTATGGCTACACCTTC.

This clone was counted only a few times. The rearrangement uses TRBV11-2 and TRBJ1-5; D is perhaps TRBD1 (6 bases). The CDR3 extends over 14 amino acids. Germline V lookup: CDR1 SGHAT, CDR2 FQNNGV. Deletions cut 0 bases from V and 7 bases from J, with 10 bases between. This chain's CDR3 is CASSLEGARQPQHF. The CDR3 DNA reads TGTGCCAGCAGCTTAGAGGGGGCGAGGCAGCCCCAGCATTTT.

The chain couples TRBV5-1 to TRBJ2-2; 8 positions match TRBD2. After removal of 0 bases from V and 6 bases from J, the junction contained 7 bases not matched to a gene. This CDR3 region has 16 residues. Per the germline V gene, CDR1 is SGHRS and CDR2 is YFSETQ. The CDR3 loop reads CASSLAGGAPAGELFF. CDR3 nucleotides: TGCGCCAGCAGCTTGGCCGGGGGGGCTCCGGCCGGGGAGCTGTTTTTT.

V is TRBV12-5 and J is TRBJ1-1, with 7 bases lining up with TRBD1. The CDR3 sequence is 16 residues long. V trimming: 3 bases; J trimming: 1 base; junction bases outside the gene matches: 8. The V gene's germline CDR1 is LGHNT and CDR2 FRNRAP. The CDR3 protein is CASGLGRGVPNTEAFF. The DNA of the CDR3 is TGTGCTAGTGGTTTAGGCAGGGGGGTTCCGAACACTGAAGCTTTCTTT.

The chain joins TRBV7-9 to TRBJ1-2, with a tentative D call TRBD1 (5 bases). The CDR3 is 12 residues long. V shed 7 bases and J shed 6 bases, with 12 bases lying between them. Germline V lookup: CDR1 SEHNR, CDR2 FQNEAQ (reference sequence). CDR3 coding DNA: TGTGCCAGCACCGCGGAGGGACATGGCTACACCTTC. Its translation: CASTAEGHGYTF.

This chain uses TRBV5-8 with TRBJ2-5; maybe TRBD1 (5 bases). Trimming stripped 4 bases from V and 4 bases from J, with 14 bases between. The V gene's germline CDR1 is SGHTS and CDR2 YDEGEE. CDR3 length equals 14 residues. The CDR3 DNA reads TGTGCCAGCAGCACAAGACAGCGCCGAGAGACCCAGTACTTC. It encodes CASSTRQRRETQYF.

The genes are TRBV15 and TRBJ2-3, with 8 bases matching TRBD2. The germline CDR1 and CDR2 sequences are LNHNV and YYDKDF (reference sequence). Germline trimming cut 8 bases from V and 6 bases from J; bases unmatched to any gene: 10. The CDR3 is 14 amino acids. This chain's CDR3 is CATAWSGGADTQYF. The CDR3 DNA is TGTGCCACCGCCTGGTCCGGGGGGGCCGATACGCAGTATTTT.

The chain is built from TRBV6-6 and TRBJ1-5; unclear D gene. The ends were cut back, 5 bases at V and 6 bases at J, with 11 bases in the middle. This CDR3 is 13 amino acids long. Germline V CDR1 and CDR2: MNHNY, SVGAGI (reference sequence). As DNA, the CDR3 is TGTGCCAGCAGTGAGCGGGCGGCTCAGCCCCAGCATTTT. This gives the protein CASSERAAQPQHF.

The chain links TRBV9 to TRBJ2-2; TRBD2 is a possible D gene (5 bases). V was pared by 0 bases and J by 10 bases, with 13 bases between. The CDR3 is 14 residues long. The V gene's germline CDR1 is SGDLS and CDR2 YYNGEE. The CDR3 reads CASSVAHVSAELFF. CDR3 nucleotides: TGTGCCAGCAGCGTAGCGCACGTTAGCGCGGAGCTGTTTTTT.

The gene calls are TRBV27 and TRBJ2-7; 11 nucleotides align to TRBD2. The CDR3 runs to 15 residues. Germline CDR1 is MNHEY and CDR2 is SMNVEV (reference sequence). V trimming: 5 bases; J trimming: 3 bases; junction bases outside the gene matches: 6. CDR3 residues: CASSEGLADYYEQYF. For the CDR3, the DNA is TGTGCCAGCAGTGAGGGACTAGCGGATTACTACGAGCAGTACTTC.

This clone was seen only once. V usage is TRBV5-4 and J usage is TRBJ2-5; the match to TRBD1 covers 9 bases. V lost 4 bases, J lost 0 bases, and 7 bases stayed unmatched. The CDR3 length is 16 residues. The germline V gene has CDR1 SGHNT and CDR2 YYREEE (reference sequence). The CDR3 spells CASSTPQGAYQETQYF. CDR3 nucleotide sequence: TGTGCCAGCAGCACCCCACAGGGGGCGTACCAAGAGACCCAGTACTTC.

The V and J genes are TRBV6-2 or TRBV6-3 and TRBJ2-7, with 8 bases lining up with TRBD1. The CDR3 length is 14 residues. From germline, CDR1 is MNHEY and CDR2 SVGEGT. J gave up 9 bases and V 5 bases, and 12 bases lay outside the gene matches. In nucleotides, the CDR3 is TGTGCCAGCAGTCTTCCGGGACAGGAGAGGTGGCAGTACTTC. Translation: CASSLPGQERWQYF.

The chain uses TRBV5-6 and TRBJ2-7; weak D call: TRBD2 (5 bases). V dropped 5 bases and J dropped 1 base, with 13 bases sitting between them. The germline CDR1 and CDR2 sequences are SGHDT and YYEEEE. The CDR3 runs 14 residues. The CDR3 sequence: CASSRDGRSYEQYF. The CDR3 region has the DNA TGTGCCAGCAGTCGGGATGGGAGATCCTACGAGCAGTACTTC.

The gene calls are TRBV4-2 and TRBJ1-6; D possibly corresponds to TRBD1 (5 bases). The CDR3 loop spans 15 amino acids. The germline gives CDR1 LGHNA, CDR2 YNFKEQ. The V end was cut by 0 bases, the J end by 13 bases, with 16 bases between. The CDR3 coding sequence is TGTGCCAGCAGCCAAGACCGGGGGGGACTTACGCCCCTCCACTTT. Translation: CASSQDRGGLTPLHF.

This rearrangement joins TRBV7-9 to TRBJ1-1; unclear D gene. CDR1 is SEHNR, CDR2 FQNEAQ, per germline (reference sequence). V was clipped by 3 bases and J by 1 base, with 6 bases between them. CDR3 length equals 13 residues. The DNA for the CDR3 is TGTGCCAGCAGCTTCTCCAGGAACACTGAAGCTTTCTTT. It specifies CASSFSRNTEAFF.

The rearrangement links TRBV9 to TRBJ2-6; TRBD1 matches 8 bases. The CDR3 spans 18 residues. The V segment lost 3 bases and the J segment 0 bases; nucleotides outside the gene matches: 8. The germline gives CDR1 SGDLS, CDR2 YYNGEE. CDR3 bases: TGTGCCAGCAGCGCCGCCGGGACAGGCCGCTCTGGGGCCAACGTCCTGACTTTC. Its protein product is CASSAAGTGRSGANVLTF.

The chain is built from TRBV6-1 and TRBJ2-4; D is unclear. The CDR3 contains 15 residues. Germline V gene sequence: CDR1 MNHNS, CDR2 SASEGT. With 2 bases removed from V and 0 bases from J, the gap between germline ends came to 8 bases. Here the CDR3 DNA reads TGTGCCAGCAGTGAATCGCAGGTAGCCAAAAACATTCAGTACTTC. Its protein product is CASSESQVAKNIQYF.

CDR3 DNA: TGTGCCAGCAGCCCCGGGGGGGGAAGGGAATCACCCCTCCACTTT. It codes for CASSPGGGRESPLHF. The chain employs TRBV6-5 and TRBJ1-6; weak D call: TRBD1 (5 bases). Per germline, CDR1 MNHEY and CDR2 SVGAGI. The V gene lost 6 bases and the J gene lost 10 bases, with 19 bases spanning the gap. The length of the CDR3 is 15 residues.

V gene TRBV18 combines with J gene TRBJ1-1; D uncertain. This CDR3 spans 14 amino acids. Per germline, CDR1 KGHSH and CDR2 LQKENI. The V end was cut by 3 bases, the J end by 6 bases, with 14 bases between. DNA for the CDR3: TGTGCCAGCTCACCGACCATAATGGAGGCTGAAGCTTTCTTT. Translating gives CASSPTIMEAEAFF. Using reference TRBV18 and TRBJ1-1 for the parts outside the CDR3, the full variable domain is NAGVMQNPRHLVRRRGQEARLRCSPMKGHSHVYWYRQLPEEGLKFMVYLQKENIIDESGMPKERFSAEFPKEGPSILRIQQVVRGDSAAYFCASSPTIMEAEAFFGQGTRLTVV.

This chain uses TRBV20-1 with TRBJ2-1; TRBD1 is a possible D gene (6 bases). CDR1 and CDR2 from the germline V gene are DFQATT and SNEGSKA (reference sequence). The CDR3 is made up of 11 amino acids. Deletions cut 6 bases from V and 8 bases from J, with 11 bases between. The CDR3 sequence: CSAQGGDEQFF. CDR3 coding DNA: TGCAGTGCCCAAGGGGGAGATGAGCAGTTCTTC.

CDR3 region: CASSDRTSGLREQYF. CDR3 bases: TGTGCCAGCAGTGATAGGACTAGCGGGCTTCGAGAGCAGTACTTC. The chain has TRBV2 and TRBJ2-7; 11 bases are shared with TRBD2. The germline CDR1 and CDR2 sequences are SNHLY and FYNNEI. The CDR3 spans 15 residues. Trimming cost V 3 bases and J 7 bases; bases outside gene matches: 8.

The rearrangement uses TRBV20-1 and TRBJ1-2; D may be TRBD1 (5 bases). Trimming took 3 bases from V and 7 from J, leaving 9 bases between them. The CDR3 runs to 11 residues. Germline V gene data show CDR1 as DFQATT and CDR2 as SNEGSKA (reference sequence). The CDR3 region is CSARFTGGYTF. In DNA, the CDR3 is TGCAGTGCTAGGTTTACAGGTGGCTACACCTTC.

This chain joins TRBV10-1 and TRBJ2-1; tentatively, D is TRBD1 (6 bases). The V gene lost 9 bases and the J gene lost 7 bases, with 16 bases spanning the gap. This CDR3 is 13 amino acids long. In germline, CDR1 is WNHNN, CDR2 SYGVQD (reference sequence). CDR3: CARTGLSNNEQFF. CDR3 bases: TGCGCCAGGACAGGTCTATCCAATAATGAGCAGTTCTTC.